Below, one TCR beta chain is given with its context. Study processing details: Researchers report that nucleated cell counts were estimated from reference gene primer amplification. Sequencing was performed with immunoSEQ multiplex PCR; in TCRdb, only in-frame clones are kept and a portion is missing. V, J and clone size are those of that table, while D and trimming were read from the DNA. The data contain about 130,000 clones, just under 85% of them singletons. The sample is drawn from a study of blood T cell repertoires in COVID-19. About the research overall: Specimens from acute and convalescent COVID-19 originated in the United States, Italy and Spain. PBMCs, B-cell-depleted T cells, or T cells provided the cDNA or gDNA that made up the material.

The germline gives CDR1 SGHTA, CDR2 FQGNSA. The CDR3 covers 14 residues. V lost 0 bases and J lost 9; bases outside the gene matches: 2. The sequence was obtained from a human donor in a cohort sampled during active COVID-19. Sequenced: peripheral blood. J is TRBJ2-1 and V is TRBV7-2; 10 bases map to TRBD2. The CDR3 reads CASSLARLAGEQFF. The CDR3 coding sequence is TGTGCCAGCAGCTTAGCAAGACTAGCGGGTGAGCAGTTCTTC.